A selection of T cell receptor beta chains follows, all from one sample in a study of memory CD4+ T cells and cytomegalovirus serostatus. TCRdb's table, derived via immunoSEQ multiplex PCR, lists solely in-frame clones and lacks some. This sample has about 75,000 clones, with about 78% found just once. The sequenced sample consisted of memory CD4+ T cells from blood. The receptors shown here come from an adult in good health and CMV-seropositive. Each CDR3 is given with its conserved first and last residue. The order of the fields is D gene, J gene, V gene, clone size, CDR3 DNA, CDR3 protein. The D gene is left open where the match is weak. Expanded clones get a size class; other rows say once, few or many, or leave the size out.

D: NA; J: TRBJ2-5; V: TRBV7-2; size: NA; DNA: TGTGCCAGCAGCTTAGAAGTACAGGTAACGAAGACCCAGTACTTC; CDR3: CASSLEVQVTKTQYF
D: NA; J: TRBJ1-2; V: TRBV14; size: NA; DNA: TGTGCCAGCAGCCAAGAGCTCGGACACAACTATGGCTACACCTTC; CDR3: CASSQELGHNYGYTF
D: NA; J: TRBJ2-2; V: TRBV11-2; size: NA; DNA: TGTGCCAGCAGCCCGGGACCCTCGATCGGGGAGCTGTTTTTT; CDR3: CASSPGPSIGELFF
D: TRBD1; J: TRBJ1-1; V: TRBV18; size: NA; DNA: TGTGCCAGCTCCCCAGGACAGGACACTGAAGCTTTCTTT; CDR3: CASSPGQDTEAFF
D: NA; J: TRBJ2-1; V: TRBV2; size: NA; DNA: TGTGCCAGCCAGGGGCCCTACAATGAGCAGTTCTTC; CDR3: CASQGPYNEQFF
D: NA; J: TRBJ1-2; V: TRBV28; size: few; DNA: TGTGCCAGCGGTGGGGGGCTGGGCTACACCTTC; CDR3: CASGGGLGYTF
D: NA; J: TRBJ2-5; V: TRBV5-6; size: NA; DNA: TGTGCCAGCAGCTTGGCAGGGCTGGGGTCAGGGGAGACCCAGTACTTC; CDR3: CASSLAGLGSGETQYF
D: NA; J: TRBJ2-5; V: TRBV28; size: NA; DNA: TGTGCCAGCAGTTTAGCAGGCCCAGGGACCCAGTACTTC; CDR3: CASSLAGPGTQYF
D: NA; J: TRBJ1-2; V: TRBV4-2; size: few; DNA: TGTGCCAGCAGCCAAATTGCGGGAGCTAACTATGGCTACACCTTC; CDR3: CASSQIAGANYGYTF
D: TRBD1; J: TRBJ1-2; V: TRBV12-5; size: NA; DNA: TGTGCTAGTGCTTTCGGGGACAGGCTCTCTGGCTACACCTTC; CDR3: CASAFGDRLSGYTF
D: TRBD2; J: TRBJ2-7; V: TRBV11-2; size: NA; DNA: TGTGCCAGCAGCTCCCTGGGGAGGGGCCACTACGAGCAGTACTTC; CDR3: CASSSLGRGHYEQYF
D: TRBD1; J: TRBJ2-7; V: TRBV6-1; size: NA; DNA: TGTGCCAGCAGTGTAACCGGGACAGGGGGCTACGAGCAGTACTTC; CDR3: CASSVTGTGGYEQYF
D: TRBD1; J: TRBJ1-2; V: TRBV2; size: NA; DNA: TGTGCCAGCAGTGAATCCCCGGGACAGAACTATGGCTACACCTTC; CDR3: CASSESPGQNYGYTF
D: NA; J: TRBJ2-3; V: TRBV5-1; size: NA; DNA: TGCGCCAGCAGCCGTGAAGGGGGAAGCACAGATACGCAGTATTTT; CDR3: CASSREGGSTDTQYF
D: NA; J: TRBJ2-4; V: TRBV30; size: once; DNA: TGTGCCTGGAGTGTCCAGAGTAGGTCGGCTCTTGGGGCCAAAAACATTCAGTACTTC; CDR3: CAWSVQSRSALGAKNIQYF
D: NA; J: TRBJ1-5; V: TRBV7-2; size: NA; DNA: TGTGCCAGCAGCTTAGAAGGAGGGTTCAATCAGCCCCAGCATTTT; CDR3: CASSLEGGFNQPQHF
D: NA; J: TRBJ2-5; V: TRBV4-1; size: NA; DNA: TGCGCCAGCAGCCAATCGACAAACCAAGAGACCCAGTACTTC; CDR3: CASSQSTNQETQYF
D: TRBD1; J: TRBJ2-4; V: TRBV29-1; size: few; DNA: TGCAGCGGCAGGGGGGCCAAAAACATTCAGTACTTC; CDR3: CSGRGAKNIQYF
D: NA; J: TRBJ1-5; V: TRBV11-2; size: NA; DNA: TGTGCCAGCAGCTTAAGTACGCCGTCACCTAGCAATCAGCCCCAGCATTTT; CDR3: CASSLSTPSPSNQPQHF
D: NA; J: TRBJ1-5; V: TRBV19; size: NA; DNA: TGTGCCAGTAGTACCTCAGGGGATGGGCCCCAGCATTTT; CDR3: CASSTSGDGPQHF
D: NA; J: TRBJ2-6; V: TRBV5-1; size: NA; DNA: TGCGCCAGCAGCCCAGAGGGATTTGTCAACTCCAACGTCCTGACTTTC; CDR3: CASSPEGFVNSNVLTF
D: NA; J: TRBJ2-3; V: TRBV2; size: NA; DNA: TGTGCCAGCAGTTTCCTTCAGGGGTTGGGTGGCACAGATACGCAGTATTTT; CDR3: CASSFLQGLGGTDTQYF
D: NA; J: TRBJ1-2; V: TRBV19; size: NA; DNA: TGTGCCAGTCGGTCCGAAATCTCCTATGGCTACACCTTC; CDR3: CASRSEISYGYTF
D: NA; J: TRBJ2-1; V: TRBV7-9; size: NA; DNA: TGTGCCAGCAGCTTAGCGGCACCACCGGGCAATGAGCAGTTCTTC; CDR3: CASSLAAPPGNEQFF
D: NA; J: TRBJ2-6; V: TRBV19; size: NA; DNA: TGTGCCAGTAGTTTGCAGGGTTCAGGAGGGGCCAACGTCCTGACTTTC; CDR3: CASSLQGSGGANVLTF
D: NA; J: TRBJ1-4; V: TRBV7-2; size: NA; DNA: TGTGCCAGCAGCTTAGCGCTCTGGCCCGCAACTAATGAAAAACTGTTTTTT; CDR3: CASSLALWPATNEKLFF
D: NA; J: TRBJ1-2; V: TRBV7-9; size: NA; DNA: TGTGCCAGCAGCTTAGTTACCGCCGGCTACACCTTC; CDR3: CASSLVTAGYTF
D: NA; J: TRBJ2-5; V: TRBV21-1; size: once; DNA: TGTGCCAGCAGCAAAGTCAGGGGTGGAGAGACCCAGTACTTC; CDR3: CASSKVRGGETQYF
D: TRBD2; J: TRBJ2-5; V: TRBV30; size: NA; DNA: TGTGCCTGGAGTAAGCGGGGGGTTCAAGAGACCCAGTACTTC; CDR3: CAWSKRGVQETQYF
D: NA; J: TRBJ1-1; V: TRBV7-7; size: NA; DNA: TGTGCCAGCAGCCCCCCTCGGGGGAACACTGAAGCTTTCTTT; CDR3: CASSPPRGNTEAFF
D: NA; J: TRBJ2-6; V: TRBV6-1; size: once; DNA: TGTGCCAGCAGTGAACGGGGAGGGGGCCGCTCTGGGGCCAACGTCCTGACTTTC; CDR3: CASSERGGGRSGANVLTF
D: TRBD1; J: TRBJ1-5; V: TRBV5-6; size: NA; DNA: TGTGCCAGCAGCCTAGACAGGGGAGGGCAGCCCCAGCATTTT; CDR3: CASSLDRGGQPQHF
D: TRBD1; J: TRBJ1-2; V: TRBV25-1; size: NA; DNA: TGTGCCAGCGGTGGACAGGGCCTCTATGGCTACACCTTC; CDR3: CASGGQGLYGYTF
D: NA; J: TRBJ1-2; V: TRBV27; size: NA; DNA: TGTGCCAGCAGCCCTGTCGGGGCGGGGCTAGAAGGCTACACCTTC; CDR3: CASSPVGAGLEGYTF
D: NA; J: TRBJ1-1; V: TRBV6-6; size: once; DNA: TGTGCCAGCAGTTACTCTTATGCAGGGGAGGCTTTCTTT; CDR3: CASSYSYAGEAFF
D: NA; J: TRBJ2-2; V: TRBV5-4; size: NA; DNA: TGTGCCACGGCCGGAGAACCGACCGGGGAGCTGTTTTTT; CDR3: CATAGEPTGELFF
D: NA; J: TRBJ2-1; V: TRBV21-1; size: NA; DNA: TGTGCCAGCAGCACATCCGGGACAGAAGAGAAAAATGAGCAGTTCTTC; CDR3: CASSTSGTEEKNEQFF
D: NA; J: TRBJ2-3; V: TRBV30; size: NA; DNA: TGTGCCTGGACTGGGACAAACACAGATACGCAGTATTTT; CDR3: CAWTGTNTDTQYF
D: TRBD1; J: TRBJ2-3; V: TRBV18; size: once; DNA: TGTGCCAGCTCACCAAAGGCAGGGGGCGTTGCAGATACGCAGTATTTT; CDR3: CASSPKAGGVADTQYF
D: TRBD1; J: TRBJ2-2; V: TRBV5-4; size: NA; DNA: TGTGCCAGCAGCTTGGACGGGGACAGGGAGGTCTCCGGGGAGCTGTTTTTT; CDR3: CASSLDGDREVSGELFF
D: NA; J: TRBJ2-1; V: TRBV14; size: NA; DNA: TGTGCCAGCAGCCAAGATAATCGGGGGAGGGGGGTGGTCTACAATGAGCAGTTCTTC; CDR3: CASSQDNRGRGVVYNEQFF
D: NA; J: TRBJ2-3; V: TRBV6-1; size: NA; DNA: TGTGCCGGAAGCAGGCCCACGCATACGCAGTATTTT; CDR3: CAGSRPTHTQYF
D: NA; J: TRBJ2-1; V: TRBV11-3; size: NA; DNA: TGTGCCAGCAGCTTAGTGGGCAATGAGCAGTTCTTC; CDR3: CASSLVGNEQFF
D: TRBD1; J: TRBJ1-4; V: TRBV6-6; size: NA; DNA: TGTGCCAGCAGTCTCAATACAGGGGACGGTAACGAAAAACTGTTTTTT; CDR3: CASSLNTGDGNEKLFF
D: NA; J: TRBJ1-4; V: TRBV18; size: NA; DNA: TGTGCCAGCTCACCGCTTCAGGGCGTCGGTAATGAAAAACTGTTTTTT; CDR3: CASSPLQGVGNEKLFF
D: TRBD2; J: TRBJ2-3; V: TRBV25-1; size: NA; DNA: TGTGCCAGCACTACCCGACTAGCGGTCACAGATACGCAGTATTTT; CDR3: CASTTRLAVTDTQYF
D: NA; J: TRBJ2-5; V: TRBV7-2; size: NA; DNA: TGTGCCAGCAGAGGCAGTGGTTGGGAGACCCAGTACTTC; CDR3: CASRGSGWETQYF
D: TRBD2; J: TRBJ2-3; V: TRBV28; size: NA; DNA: TGTGCCAGCAGTAAACTATCCGGGGGGGCGGCAGATACGCAGTATTTT; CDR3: CASSKLSGGAADTQYF
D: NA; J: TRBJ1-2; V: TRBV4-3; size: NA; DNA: TGCGCCAGCAGCCAAGATTTACGGAGGCCGGTACAGATCTTC; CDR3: CASSQDLRRPVQIF
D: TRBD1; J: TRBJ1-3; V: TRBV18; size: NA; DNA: TGTGCCAGCTCACTGGGACAGCCAGGCGCGAACACCATATATTTT; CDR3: CASSLGQPGANTIYF
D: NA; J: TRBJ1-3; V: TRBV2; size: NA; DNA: TGTGCCAGCTCCGAGGCAGCTTCTGGAAACACCATATATTTT; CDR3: CASSEAASGNTIYF
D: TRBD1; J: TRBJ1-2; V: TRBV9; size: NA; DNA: TGTGCCAGCAGCCCAGGGGGAACCAACTATGGCTACACCTTC; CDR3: CASSPGGTNYGYTF
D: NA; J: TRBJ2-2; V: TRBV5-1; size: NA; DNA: TGCGCCAGCAGCCATACACAGGGAGTCGTTGTAGGGGAGCTGTTTTTT; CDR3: CASSHTQGVVVGELFF
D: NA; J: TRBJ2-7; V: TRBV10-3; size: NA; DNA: TGTGCCATCTCTGAGGTTTTCTACGAGCAGTACTTC; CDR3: CAISEVFYEQYF
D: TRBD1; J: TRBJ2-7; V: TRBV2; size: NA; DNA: TGTGCCAGCGGGAGACAGGGGTCCACCTACGAGCAGTACTTC; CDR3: CASGRQGSTYEQYF
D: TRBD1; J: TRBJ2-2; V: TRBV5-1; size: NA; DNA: TGCGCCAGCACCCCGACAGGGATGGGCACCGGGGAGCTGTTTTTT; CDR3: CASTPTGMGTGELFF
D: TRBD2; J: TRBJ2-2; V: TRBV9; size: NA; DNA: TGTGCCAGCGCTTCCGCGAGACTAGCGGGGTTCGGGGAGCTGTTTTTT; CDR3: CASASARLAGFGELFF
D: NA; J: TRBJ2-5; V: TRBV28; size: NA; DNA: TGTGCCAGCAGTTTATCTCTGGGGGGGGCAGGACTTCTGTACCAAGAGACCCAGTACTTC; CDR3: CASSLSLGGAGLLYQETQYF